The source of this TCR beta chain is a study of blood T cell repertoires in COVID-19. Study-level information: T cells, B-cell-depleted T cells, or PBMCs provided the cDNA or gDNA that served as material.

Using immunoSEQ multiplex PCR, the repertoire was profiled, and TCRdb retains in-frame clones only, with some absent. The sample includes some 210,000 clones, about four fifths of them seen just once. The germline V gene encodes CDR1 SGHRS and CDR2 YFSETQ. The CDR3 is made up of 14 amino acids. V lost 4 bases to trimming and J lost 4 bases, with 14 bases between them. The sequence came from a man aged 50 or older with active or convalescent COVID-19. V is TRBV5-1 and J is TRBJ1-1; no reliable D call. Material: peripheral blood. DNA for the CDR3: TGCGCCAGCAGCCCCCCCAGCGGATTCACTGAAGCTTTCTTT. It is translated as CASSPPSGFTEAFF.